The 8 T cell receptor beta chains below were found in one sample sequenced in a study of shared clonotypes between healthy human individuals. Measured with immunoSEQ multiplex PCR; TCRdb has only the in-frame clones, and not every one. Among fewer than 400,000 clones listed, around 72% were seen once. Sequenced sample: memory CD4+ T cells sorted from blood. Sample subset: CD45RA-negative fraction. All receptors derive from a man younger than 40 in good health.

J is TRBJ2-1 and V is TRBV5-1; D is perhaps TRBD1 (7 bases). The CDR3 has 15 residues. Trimming removed 4 bases from V and 2 bases from J, with 13 bases in between. Germline V gene sequence: CDR1 SGHRS, CDR2 YFSETQ. CDR3 DNA: TGCGCCAGCAGCGACCAGGGGGGAGCCTACAATGAGCAGTTCTTC. Its protein product is CASSDQGGAYNEQFF.

For this clone: This CDR3 is also generated by other DNA sequences in the sample. The gene calls are TRBV9 and TRBJ2-5; 7 bases align to TRBD2. The CDR3 length is 13 residues. V lost 1 base to trimming and J lost 5 bases; unmatched junction nucleotides: 2. From germline, CDR1 is SGDLS and CDR2 YYNGEE. CDR3 coding DNA: TGTGCCAGCAGCGTACGGGGGGTGGAGACCCAGTACTTC. It yields the protein CASSVRGVETQYF.

The chain is built from TRBV30 and TRBJ1-3, with D unclear. Germline CDR1 is GTSNPN and CDR2 is SVGIG (reference sequence). V was cut by 0 bases and J by 3 bases, with 3 bases left in between. The CDR3 sequence is 12 residues long. CDR3 sequence: CAWSVDGNTIYF. CDR3 nucleotide sequence: TGTGCCTGGAGTGTAGATGGAAACACCATATATTTT.

CDR3 coding DNA: TGTGCCAGTAGTATTCTAGAGGCTGAGCAGTTCTTC. Its protein product is CASSILEAEQFF. The chain has TRBV19 and TRBJ2-1; D unresolved. The V gene lost 3 bases and the J gene lost 9 bases, with 9 bases spanning the gap. Germline CDR1 is LNHDA and CDR2 is SQIVND (reference sequence). The CDR3 loop spans 12 amino acids.

V is TRBV2 and J is TRBJ2-7; TRBD2 matches 11 bases. Germline CDR1 is SNHLY and CDR2 is FYNNEI. The V gene end was trimmed by 7 bases and the J gene end by 6 bases; junction bases not matched to a gene: 8. The CDR3 spans 14 residues. CDR3 residues: CASTVLAGEGEQYF. Written as DNA, the CDR3 is TGTGCCAGCACCGTACTAGCGGGAGAAGGCGAGCAGTACTTC.

The V call is TRBV6-5, the J call TRBJ2-3, with D possibly being TRBD1 (5 bases). With 2 bases removed from V and 6 bases from J, the gap between germline ends came to 15 bases. Germline CDR1 reads MNHEY; CDR2 reads SVGAGI. This CDR3 spans 15 amino acids. The chain's CDR3 is CASSYLRQSSDTQYF. DNA of the CDR3: TGTGCCAGCAGTTACCTACGACAGTCTTCCGATACGCAGTATTTT.

The chain carries TRBV4-1 and TRBJ2-5; 11 bases match TRBD2. Germline V gene sequence: CDR1 MGHRA, CDR2 YSYEKL. The CDR3 covers 17 residues. The V gene end was trimmed by 1 base and the J gene end by 5 bases; junction bases not matched to a gene: 9. The CDR3 DNA sequence: TGCGCCAGCAGCCAAGGTTTAGCGGGAGGGCCGAGGGAGACCCAGTACTTC. It translates to CASSQGLAGGPRETQYF.

This clone came up a few times. V and J are TRBV27 and TRBJ2-2; D might be TRBD1 (6 bases). This CDR3 has 13 residues. Germline lookup yields CDR1 MNHEY and CDR2 SMNVEV (reference sequence). V lost 6 bases, J lost 8 bases, and 13 bases lay in between. The CDR3 nucleotides read TGTGCCAGCAGAGGAAGGGGGAGAGGGGAGCTGTTTTTT. Encoded protein: CASRGRGRGELFF.